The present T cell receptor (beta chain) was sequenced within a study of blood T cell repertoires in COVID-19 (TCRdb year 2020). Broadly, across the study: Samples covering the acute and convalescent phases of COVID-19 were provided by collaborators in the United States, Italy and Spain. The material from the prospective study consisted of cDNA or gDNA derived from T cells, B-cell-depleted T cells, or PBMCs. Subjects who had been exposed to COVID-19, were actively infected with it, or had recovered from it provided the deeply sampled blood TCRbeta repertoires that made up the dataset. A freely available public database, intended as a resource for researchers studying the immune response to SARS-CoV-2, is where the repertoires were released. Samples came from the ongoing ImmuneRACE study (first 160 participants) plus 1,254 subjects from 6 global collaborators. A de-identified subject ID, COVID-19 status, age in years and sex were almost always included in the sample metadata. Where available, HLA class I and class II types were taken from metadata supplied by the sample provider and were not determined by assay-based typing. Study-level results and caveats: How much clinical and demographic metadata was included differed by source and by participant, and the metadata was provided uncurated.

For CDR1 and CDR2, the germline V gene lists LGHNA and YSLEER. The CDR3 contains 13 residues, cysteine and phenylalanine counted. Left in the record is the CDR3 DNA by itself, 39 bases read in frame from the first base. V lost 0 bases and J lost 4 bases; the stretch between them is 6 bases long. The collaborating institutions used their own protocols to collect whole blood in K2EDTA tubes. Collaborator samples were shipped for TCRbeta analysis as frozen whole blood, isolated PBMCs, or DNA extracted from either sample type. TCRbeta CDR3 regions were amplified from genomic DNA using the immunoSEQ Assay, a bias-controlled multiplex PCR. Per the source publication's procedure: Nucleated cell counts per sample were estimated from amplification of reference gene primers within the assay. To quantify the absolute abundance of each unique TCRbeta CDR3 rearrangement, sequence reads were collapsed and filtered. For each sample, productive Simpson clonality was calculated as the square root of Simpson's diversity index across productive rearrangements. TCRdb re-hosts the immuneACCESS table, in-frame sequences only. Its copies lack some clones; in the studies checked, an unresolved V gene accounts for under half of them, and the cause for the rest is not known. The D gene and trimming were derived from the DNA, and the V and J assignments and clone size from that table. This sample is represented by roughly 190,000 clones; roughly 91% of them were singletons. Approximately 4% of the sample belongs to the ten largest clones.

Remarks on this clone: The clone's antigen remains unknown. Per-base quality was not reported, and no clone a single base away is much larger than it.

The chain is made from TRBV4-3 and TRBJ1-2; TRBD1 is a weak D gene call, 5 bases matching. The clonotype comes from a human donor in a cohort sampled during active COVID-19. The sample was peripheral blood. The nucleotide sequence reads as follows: TGCGCCAGCAGCCAAGAGGGGGGCTATGGCTACACCTTC. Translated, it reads CASSQEGGYGYTF.